The TCR beta chain described here comes from a study of T cells in Graves' hyperthyroidism and ophthalmopathy. Exclusion followed for patients with uncontrolled infection, other autoimmune disease, pregnancy or lactation. Amplified TCR beta CDR3 regions came from RNA transcripts. First-round RT-PCR with HTBI primers amplified the TCR CDR3 region. TCRdb fed the multiplex PCR reads into MiXCR, producing one record per CDR3 protein. The sample carries hundreds of thousands of distinct CDR3 sequences, about 16% recorded once. This clonotype has a count of ten or more. CDR3 size: 16 residues. V was pared by 1 base and J by 6 bases, with 8 bases of the junction left unmatched. CDR1 and CDR2 (germline): SGHVS, FQNEAQ.

Sequenced: blood. The rearrangement uses TRBV7-8 and TRBJ2-5; TRBD2 matches 10 bases. This receptor was identified in a woman aged 35 to 49 with Graves' ophthalmopathy. CDR3 in amino acids: CASSLESPGLAKTQYF. Here the CDR3 DNA reads TGTGCCAGCAGCTTAGAAAGTCCGGGACTAGCGAAGACCCAGTACTTC.